A selection of T cell receptor beta chains follows, all from one sample in a study of control samples from healthy donors and cancer patients. Produced via immunoSEQ multiplex PCR; TCRdb's table is partial and in-frame only. The sample lists under 80,000 clones; roughly 93% were seen once. The specimen was PBMCs. These receptors came from a woman in her thirties or forties with lung cancer. Both conserved end residues are part of each CDR3. D genes are given only for firm matches. Clone sizes are given selectively: once, few, many, or a class where the clone is expanded.

d_call	v_call	j_call	clone_size	cdr3_aa	cdr3_nt
-	TRBV11-2	TRBJ1-6	-	CASSPRIYNSPLHF	TGTGCCAGCAGCCCCCGAATCTATAATTCACCCCTCCACTTT
-	TRBV19	TRBJ1-6	-	CASSMTRGNSPLHF	TGTGCCAGTAGTATGACAAGGGGTAATTCACCCCTCCACTTT
TRBD1	TRBV24-1	TRBJ1-5	-	CATGTPGGGSNQPQHF	TGTGCCACCGGGACTCCAGGGGGAGGGAGCAATCAGCCCCAGCATTTT
-	TRBV7-8	TRBJ2-2	-	CASSLAYSTTGELFF	TGTGCCAGCAGCTTAGCTTATTCTACCACCGGGGAGCTGTTTTTT
-	TRBV5-1	TRBJ1-2	-	CASRRFLHGYTF	TGCGCCAGCAGGCGCTTCCTCCATGGCTACACCTTC
-	TRBV30	TRBJ2-5	-	CAWSGGSGQETQYF	TGTGCCTGGAGTGGAGGTTCGGGTCAAGAGACCCAGTACTTC
-	TRBV6-1	TRBJ1-1	-	CASSEPVRGWHTEAFF	TGTGCCAGCAGTGAACCGGTCCGGGGGTGGCACACTGAAGCTTTCTTT
TRBD1	TRBV14	TRBJ1-6	-	CASSRDRSSYNSPLHF	TGTGCCAGCAGCCGGGACAGGAGCTCCTATAATTCACCCCTCCACTTT
-	TRBV19	TRBJ1-2	-	CASSMGQTGGYGYTF	TGTGCCAGTAGTATGGGCCAGACCGGGGGCTATGGCTACACCTTC
-	TRBV7-9	TRBJ2-6	-	CASSLTALNIPSGANVLTF	TGTGCCAGCAGTCTCACAGCATTAAACATACCCTCTGGGGCCAACGTCCTGACTTTC
-	TRBV7-9	TRBJ1-2	once	CASSLGAAYGYTF	TGTGCCAGCAGCTTAGGGGCCGCATATGGCTACACCTTC
-	TRBV27	TRBJ1-2	-	CASSSTESWGIGTF	-
-	TRBV19	TRBJ1-2	-	CASTPGGSYGYTF	TGTGCCAGTACGCCTGGGGGTAGTTATGGCTACACCTTC
-	TRBV7-9	TRBJ1-5	-	CASSLQGNSNQPQHF	TGTGCCAGCAGCTTACAGGGGAATAGCAATCAGCCCCAGCATTTT
-	TRBV18	TRBJ1-5	-	CASSPLAGDQPQHF	TGTGCCAGCTCACCACTCGCAGGGGATCAGCCCCAGCATTTT